The 27 T cell receptor beta chains given below trace back to one sample, sequenced in a study of cytomegalovirus exposure and HLA in healthy donors. It was with 60 Vbeta and 13 Jbeta primers that the PCR ran. Repertoires were generated with immunoSEQ multiplex PCR, while TCRdb's copy carries only in-frame clones and drops some. The sample has roughly 120,000 clones; just under 70% are singletons. Sequencing used PBMCs. These receptors came from a man younger than 40 in good health and CMV-seropositive.

This chain uses TRBV6-4 with TRBJ2-3; D gene unclear. The CDR3 has 13 residues. Per germline, CDR1 MRHNA and CDR2 SNTAGT. V was clipped by 3 bases and J by 7 bases, with 11 bases between them. CDR3 amino acids: CASSESVANTQYF. The CDR3 DNA reads as TGTGCCAGCAGTGAATCAGTAGCAAATACGCAGTATTTT.

The chain combines TRBV29-1 with TRBJ2-3; 9 nucleotides agree with TRBD2. The J segment lost 3 bases and the V segment lost 7 bases, leaving 11 bases of the junction unmatched. Germline assignment: CDR1 SQVTM and CDR2 ANQGSEA. The CDR3 is 15 residues long. CDR3 residues: CSGKRPSGRTDTQYF. The DNA for the CDR3 is TGCAGCGGCAAGCGCCCAAGCGGGAGGACAGATACGCAGTATTTT.

This chain joins TRBV30 and TRBJ1-1, with D possibly matching TRBD1 (5 bases). CDR3 length: 14 amino acids. Germline lookup yields CDR1 GTSNPN and CDR2 SVGIG (reference sequence). Trimming cost V 0 bases and J 3 bases, with 11 bases left between them. Written as DNA, the CDR3 is TGTGCCTGGAGTGTTAGGGGTGGGGACACTGAAGCTTTCTTT. Residues: CAWSVRGGDTEAFF.

The rearrangement links TRBV6-5 to TRBJ2-2; the match to TRBD2 covers 8 bases. The CDR3 consists of 13 residues. Germline CDR1 is MNHEY and CDR2 is SVGAGI. J was trimmed by 4 bases and V by 8 bases; bases with no gene match: 3. CDR3 region: CASRSGGTGELFF. Written as DNA, the CDR3 is TGTGCCAGCCGGAGCGGGGGCACCGGGGAGCTGTTTTTT.

This sequence joins TRBV18 and TRBJ1-2, with 11 bases lining up with TRBD1. The germline V gene has CDR1 KGHSH and CDR2 LQKENI. This CDR3 comprises 18 residues. J lost 4 bases, V lost 2 bases, and 12 bases had no gene match. The CDR3 spells CASSPFPPGQGVGYGYTF. The CDR3 nucleotides read TGTGCCAGCTCACCATTTCCCCCGGGACAGGGGGTCGGCTATGGCTACACCTTC. The whole variable domain, filled in from reference TRBV18 and TRBJ1-2, reads NAGVMQNPRHLVRRRGQEARLRCSPMKGHSHVYWYRQLPEEGLKFMVYLQKENIIDESGMPKERFSAEFPKEGPSILRIQQVVRGDSAAYFCASSPFPPGQGVGYGYTFGSGTRLTVV.

The chain joins TRBV29-1 to TRBJ1-2; TRBD1 matches at 8 bases. Germline-derived CDR1 and CDR2 are SQVTM and ANQGSEA. CDR3 length equals 12 residues. The J segment lost 3 bases and the V segment lost 5 bases, leaving 2 bases of the junction unmatched. The CDR3 reads CSVIQGDYGYTF. Here the CDR3 DNA reads TGCAGCGTTATACAGGGGGACTATGGCTACACCTTC.

V is TRBV7-2 and J is TRBJ2-7; TRBD1 agrees at 8 bases. Trimming took 5 bases from V and 3 from J; bases not matched to a gene: 3. Germline values: CDR1 SGHTA, CDR2 FQGNSA. CDR3 length equals 13 residues. This CDR3 reads CASSRDRGYEQYV. The CDR3 DNA is TGTGCCAGCAGCCGTGACAGGGGCTACGAGCAGTACGTC.

This clone came up a few times. This rearrangement joins TRBV5-1 to TRBJ2-7; possibly TRBD1 for D (6 bases). CDR1 and CDR2 from the germline V gene are SGHRS and YFSETQ. The CDR3 is made up of 13 amino acids. V lost 2 bases and J 7 bases, leaving 13 bases between the germline ends. The CDR3 coding sequence is TGCGCCAGCAGCTTAGGACAGCCTCTGGAGCAGTACGTC. Amino acids: CASSLGQPLEQYV.

The rearrangement uses TRBV5-1 and TRBJ2-2; TRBD2 matches 8 bases. Germline V gene data show CDR1 as SGHRS and CDR2 as YFSETQ. This CDR3 has 17 amino acids. The J segment lost 0 bases and the V segment lost 0 bases, leaving 4 bases of the junction unmatched. CDR3 protein: CASSLELAGSNTGELFF. For the CDR3, the DNA is TGCGCCAGCAGCTTGGAGCTAGCGGGCTCGAACACCGGGGAGCTGTTTTTT.

The V and J genes are TRBV5-8 and TRBJ2-5; no clear D gene. The end of the DNA is better explained by TRBJ2-7, so the J call may be wrong. The germline gives CDR1 SGHTS, CDR2 YDEGEE. The CDR3 totals 13 residues. In nucleotides, the CDR3 is TGTGCCAGCAGCTTGGCCTCGAGGTACGAGCAGTACTTC. Protein: CASSLASRYEQYF.

The rearrangement links TRBV5-1 to TRBJ2-1; possible D gene TRBD2, 5 bases. Trimming cost V 1 base and J 3 bases, with 14 bases left between them. From germline, CDR1 is SGHRS and CDR2 YFSETQ. The CDR3 loop spans 16 amino acids. CDR3 residues: CASSLREGSNYNEQFF. In DNA form, the CDR3 reads TGCGCCAGCAGCTTGCGAGAGGGCTCCAACTACAATGAGCAGTTCTTC.

About this clone: The germline gene is not matched at one end of the junction; a read error may be the cause. The gene calls are TRBV4-3 and TRBJ1-1; tentative D call: TRBD1 (6 bases). Germline V CDR1 and CDR2: LGHNA, YSLEER. The CDR3 is made up of 16 amino acids. The CDR3 DNA sequence: TGCGCCAGCAGCCACCAGTTCATGACAGGTAACACTGGAGCTTTCTTT. Residues: CASSHQFMTGNTGAFF.

V gene TRBV5-1 combines with J gene TRBJ1-3; possibly TRBD1 for D (6 bases). The length of the CDR3 is 15 residues. Germline CDR1 reads SGHRS; CDR2 reads YFSETQ. With 1 base removed from V and 9 bases from J, the gap between germline ends came to 17 bases. CDR3 sequence: CASSLTGPQDPTIYF. The CDR3 nucleotides are TGCGCCAGCAGCTTGACAGGGCCCCAAGACCCCACCATATATTTT. The whole variable domain, filled in from reference TRBV5-1 and TRBJ1-3, reads KAGVTQTPRYLIKTRGQQVTLSCSPISGHRSVSWYQQTPGQGLQFLFEYFSETQRNKGNFPGRFSGRQFSNSRSEMNVSTLELGDSALYLCASSLTGPQDPTIYFGEGSWLTVV.

The chain employs TRBV5-1 and TRBJ2-7, with no clear D. The CDR3 consists of 18 residues. Germline V lookup: CDR1 SGHRS, CDR2 YFSETQ. The germline V and J ends were trimmed by 0 bases and 3 bases, with 22 bases remaining between them. CDR3 residues: CASSLVVGEVDTYYEQYF. The CDR3, as DNA: TGCGCCAGCAGCTTGGTTGTCGGCGAAGTAGACACCTACTACGAGCAGTACTTC.

The V and J genes are TRBV27 and TRBJ1-1; D is perhaps TRBD1 (5 bases). CDR1 MNHEY and CDR2 SMNVEV come from the germline V gene (reference sequence). V was pared by 0 bases and J by 0 bases, with 11 bases between. The CDR3 has 16 residues. DNA of the CDR3: TGTGCCAGCAGTTTATCTTTCAGGGAACTGAACACTGAAGCTTTCTTT. It codes for CASSLSFRELNTEAFF.

V usage is TRBV4-3 and J usage is TRBJ2-2, with 10 bases fitting TRBD1. V shed 4 bases, J shed 4 bases, and the junction held 6 bases outside the gene matches. The CDR3 spans 16 residues. The V gene's germline CDR1 is LGHNA and CDR2 YSLEER. Written as DNA, the CDR3 is TGCGCCAGCAGCCTTTCATGGACAGGGGGCACCGGGGAGCTGTTTTTT. Residues: CASSLSWTGGTGELFF.

This sequence joins TRBV19 and TRBJ2-4, with TRBD1 matching over 7 bases. J was trimmed by 0 bases and V by 4 bases; bases with no gene match: 3. The CDR3 length is 15 residues. CDR1 LNHDA and CDR2 SQIVND come from the germline V gene (reference sequence). The CDR3 coding sequence is TGTGCCAGTAGTAGGACAGGCCAAGCCAAAAACATTCAGTACTTC. Translated: CASSRTGQAKNIQYF.

This clone was recorded a few times. The rearrangement links TRBV5-1 to TRBJ1-4, with D possibly TRBD1 on 6 matching bases. This CDR3 is 16 amino acids long. V dropped 6 bases and J dropped 5 bases, with 20 bases sitting between them. CDR1 SGHRS and CDR2 YFSETQ come from the germline V gene. Here the CDR3 reads CASKLGTGTMNEKLFF. DNA for the CDR3: TGCGCCAGCAAACTGGGGACCGGGACAATGAATGAAAAACTGTTTTTT.

This chain joins TRBV7-2 and TRBJ1-1; 7 bases line up with TRBD1. The germline gives CDR1 SGHTA, CDR2 FQGNSA. The ends lost 1 base at V and 12 bases at J; junction bases unmatched: 8. CDR3 length equals 13 residues. The CDR3, as DNA: TGTGCCAGCAGCTTAGATGGAGGGGGCATAACTTTCTTT. It is translated as CASSLDGGGITFF.

This chain connects TRBV7-2 to TRBJ1-2; TRBD1 is a possible D gene (5 bases). CDR3 length equals 13 residues. Germline V gene sequence: CDR1 SGHTA, CDR2 FQGNSA. V was clipped by 1 base and J by 8 bases, with 11 bases between them. CDR3 amino acids: CASSLGARGGYTF. In DNA form, the CDR3 reads TGTGCCAGCAGCTTAGGGGCTAGGGGCGGCTACACCTTC.

This clone has only one observation. This chain uses TRBV30 with TRBJ1-1; 7 nucleotides line up with TRBD1. V lost 0 bases to trimming and J lost 3 bases; unmatched junction nucleotides: 1. The CDR3 runs to 13 residues. Per the germline V gene, CDR1 is GTSNPN and CDR2 is SVGIG (reference sequence). The CDR3 here is CAWSVQGYTEAFF. CDR3 DNA: TGTGCCTGGAGTGTACAGGGGTACACTGAAGCTTTCTTT.

CDR3 nucleotides: TGTGCCAGCAGTTATGGCAGGGGGCTGAGTTCACCCCTCCACTTT. It encodes CASSYGRGLSSPLHF. The chain employs TRBV6-5 and TRBJ1-6, with 8 bases identical to TRBD1. Germline assignment: CDR1 MNHEY and CDR2 SVGAGI. CDR3 length equals 15 residues. Germline trimming cut 3 bases from V and 9 bases from J; bases unmatched to any gene: 7.

In this sample, this clone turned up a few times. This chain links TRBV7-9 with TRBJ2-3; TRBD2 agrees at 12 bases. Germline assignment: CDR1 SEHNR and CDR2 FQNEAQ (reference sequence). The CDR3 consists of 16 residues. Trimming cost V 4 bases and J 3 bases; bases outside gene matches: 5. CDR3 coding DNA: TGTGCCAGCAGCTCCCCTAGCGGGGGGGTTACAGATACGCAGTATTTT. It translates to CASSSPSGGVTDTQYF.

V and J are TRBV25-1 and TRBJ2-1; 7 bases map to TRBD2. Losses at the gene ends were 3 bases for V and 0 bases for J; bases not matched to a gene: 5. This CDR3 contains 16 residues. Germline V gene sequence: CDR1 MGHDK, CDR2 SYGVNS. The CDR3 reads CASSELADSSYNEQFF. The CDR3 DNA reads TGTGCCAGCAGTGAGCTAGCGGATAGCTCCTACAATGAGCAGTTCTTC.

In this sample, this clone turned up once. The rearrangement uses TRBV2 and TRBJ1-2, with TRBD1 as a possible D gene (5 bases). Trimming stripped 6 bases from V and 3 bases from J, with 11 bases between. The CDR3 extends over 13 amino acids. Germline-derived CDR1 and CDR2 are SNHLY and FYNNEI. The CDR3, as DNA: TGTGCCAGCAGCCGTGACAGCGACTATGGCTACACCTTC. Translation gives CASSRDSDYGYTF.

The V gene is TRBV11-2, the J gene TRBJ1-2; D possibly corresponds to TRBD1 (6 bases). Trimming left V 5 bases short and J 4 bases short, with 20 bases between. There are 16 residues in the CDR3. Germline V gives CDR1 SGHAT, CDR2 FQNNGV. CDR3 DNA sequence: TGTGCCAGCAGCCTAATCTGGGACATCGGGGTCTATGGCTACACCTTC. Translation: CASSLIWDIGVYGYTF.

V gene TRBV7-3 combines with J gene TRBJ2-5; D gene uncertain. The CDR3 sequence is 13 residues long. The V and J ends lost 5 bases and 2 bases respectively, with 9 bases between them. Germline V gene data show CDR1 as SGHTA and CDR2 as FQGTGA. CDR3 sequence reads: CASSARPQETQYF. In nucleotides, the CDR3 is TGTGCCAGCAGCGCGCGGCCTCAAGAGACCCAGTACTTC.